The next 5 T cell receptor beta chains were all read from a single sample in a study of post-analysis software for immune sequencing data. TCR beta cDNA libraries had unique molecular identifiers. TCRdb redid the calling of the PCR reads with MiXCR, one entry per CDR3 protein. This sample has approximately 730,000 distinct CDR3 sequences; around 45% occur once, and the top ten carry 4% to 5%. Their cognate antigens are unknown. Whole-study findings and limits: Elevated frequency relative to controls characterized roughly five TRBV segments in patients, TRBV5-6, TRBV5-1 and TRBV20-1 among them.

Source material: blood. Every receptor here comes from a girl aged 5-17 years with multiple sclerosis.

This clonotype occurred a few times. The gene calls are TRBV29-1 and TRBJ2-5; 7 nucleotides line up with TRBD1. The J call may be mistaken, given a closer DNA end match to TRBJ2-7. The germline gives CDR1 SQVTM, CDR2 ANQGSEA. The CDR3 covers 15 residues. CDR3 loop: CSVGLTGIALYEQYF. CDR3 nucleotides: TGCAGCGTTGGACTGACAGGGATCGCCCTTTACGAGCAGTACTTC.

A few counts support this clonotype. V is TRBV3-1 and J is TRBJ1-2; D unresolved. The V end was cut by 1 base, the J end by 4 bases, with 7 bases between. Looked up from germline, CDR1 is LGHDT and CDR2 is YNNKEL (reference sequence). The CDR3 covers 13 residues. As DNA, the CDR3 is TGTGCCAGCAGCCAAGCGCGTATCTATGGCTACACCTTC. Translating gives CASSQARIYGYTF. Combining the CDR3 with reference TRBV3-1 and TRBJ1-2 gives the whole variable domain DTAVSQTPKYLVTQMGNDKSIKCEQNLGHDTMYWYKQDSKKFLKIMFSYNNKELIINETVPNRFSPKSPDKAHLNLHINSLELGDSAVYFCASSQARIYGYTFGSGTRLTVV.

The chain joins TRBV4-2 to TRBJ1-5; 8 nucleotides agree with TRBD1. The J segment lost 0 bases and the V segment lost 3 bases, leaving 1 base of the junction unmatched. The CDR3 is 15 residues long. CDR1 is LGHNA, CDR2 YNFKEQ, per germline. CDR3 region: CASSQDRDSNQPQHF. The CDR3 DNA reads TGTGCCAGCAGCCAGGACAGGGATAGCAATCAGCCCCAGCATTTT.

This clonotype was seen a single time. The rearrangement joins TRBV6-1 to TRBJ2-1, with a weak D call TRBD1 (6 bases). CDR1 is MNHNS and CDR2 is SASEGT in the germline V gene. The CDR3 has 17 residues. With 6 bases removed from V and 0 bases from J, the gap between germline ends came to 18 bases. For the CDR3, the DNA is TGTGCCAGCAGATCCGCAGGGGCCCTCAGCTCCTACAATGAGCAGTTCTTC. Residues: CASRSAGALSSYNEQFF.

This clonotype was detected only a few times. The chain has TRBV6-5 and TRBJ2-7; TRBD2 matches at 9 bases. V lost 5 bases to trimming and J lost 2 bases; unmatched junction nucleotides: 4. The germline V gene has CDR1 MNHEY and CDR2 SVGAGI. This CDR3 region has 14 residues. The CDR3 region has the DNA TGTGCCAGCAGTCAAGCGGGAGGTGCCTACGAGCAGTACTTC. Protein: CASSQAGGAYEQYF.